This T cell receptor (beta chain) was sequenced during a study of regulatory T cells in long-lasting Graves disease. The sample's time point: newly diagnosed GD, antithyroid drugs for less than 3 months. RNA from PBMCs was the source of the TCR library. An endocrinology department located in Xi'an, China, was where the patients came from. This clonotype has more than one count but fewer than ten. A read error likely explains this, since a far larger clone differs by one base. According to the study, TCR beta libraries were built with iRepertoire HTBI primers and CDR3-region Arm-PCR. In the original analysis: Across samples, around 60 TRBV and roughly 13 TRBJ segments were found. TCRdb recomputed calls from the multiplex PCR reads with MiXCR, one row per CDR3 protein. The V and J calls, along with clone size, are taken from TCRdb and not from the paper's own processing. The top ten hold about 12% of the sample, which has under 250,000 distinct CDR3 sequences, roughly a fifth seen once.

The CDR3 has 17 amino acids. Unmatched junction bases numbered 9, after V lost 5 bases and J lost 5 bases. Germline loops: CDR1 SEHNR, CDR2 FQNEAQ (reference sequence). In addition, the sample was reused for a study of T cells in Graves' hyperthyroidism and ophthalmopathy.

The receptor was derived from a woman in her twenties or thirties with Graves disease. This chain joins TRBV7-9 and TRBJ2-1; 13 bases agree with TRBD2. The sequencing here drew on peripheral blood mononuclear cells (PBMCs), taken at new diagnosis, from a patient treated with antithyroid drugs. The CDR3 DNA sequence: TGTGCCAGCAGCCTCGAGGGACTAGCGGGGTTTCACAATGAGCAGTTCTTC. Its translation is CASSLEGLAGFHNEQFF.